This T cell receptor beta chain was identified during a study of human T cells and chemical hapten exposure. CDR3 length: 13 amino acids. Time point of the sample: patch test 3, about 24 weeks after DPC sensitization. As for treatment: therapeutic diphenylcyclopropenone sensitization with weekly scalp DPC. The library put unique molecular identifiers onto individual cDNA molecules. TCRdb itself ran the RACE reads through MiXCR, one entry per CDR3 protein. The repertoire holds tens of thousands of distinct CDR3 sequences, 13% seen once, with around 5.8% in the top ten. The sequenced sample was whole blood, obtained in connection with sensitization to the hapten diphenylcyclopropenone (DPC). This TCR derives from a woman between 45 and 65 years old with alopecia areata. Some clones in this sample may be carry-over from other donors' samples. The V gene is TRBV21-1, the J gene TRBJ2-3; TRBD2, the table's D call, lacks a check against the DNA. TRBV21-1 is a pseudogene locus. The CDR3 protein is CAGERARTDTQYF. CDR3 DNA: TGTGCCGGCGAGCGGGCCCGCACAGATACGCAGTATTTT.